These 15 T cell receptor beta chains share one sample of origin, sequenced in a study of hypomethylating agent response in myelodysplastic syndrome. Some clones are missing from TCRdb's copy, which holds only in-frame ones; the method was immunoSEQ multiplex PCR. Of approximately 5,500 clones in the sample, 70% to 85% were seen once. Source: bone marrow, taken before or after starting hypomethylating agent treatment for myelodysplastic syndrome (not recorded which). Receptor source: a human donor with myelodysplastic syndrome.

CDR3 in amino acids: CASSVLWTGTTSYEYEQYV. CDR3 nucleotide sequence: TGTGCCAGCAGTGTTCTATGGACAGGTACTACCTCCTACGAGTACGAGCAGTACGTC. V and J are TRBV6-1 and TRBJ2-7; TRBD1 aligns across 7 bases. CDR1 and CDR2 from the germline V gene are MNHNS and SASEGT. The CDR3 is 19 amino acids. The V segment lost 4 bases and the J segment 4 bases; nucleotides outside the gene matches: 22.

This chain joins TRBV2 and TRBJ1-2, with 7 bases lining up with TRBD1. The CDR3 contains 13 residues. The V gene end was trimmed by 5 bases and the J gene end by 5 bases; junction bases not matched to a gene: 5. The V gene's germline CDR1 is SNHLY and CDR2 FYNNEI. As DNA, the CDR3 is TGTGCCAGCAGTTCGGACAGGAATTATGGCTACACCTTC. It codes for CASSSDRNYGYTF. The entire variable domain, with the rest obtained from reference TRBV2 and TRBJ1-2, is as follows: EPEVTQTPSHQVTQMGQEVILRCVPISNHLYFYWYRQILGQKVEFLVSFYNNEISEKSEIFDDQFSVERPDGSNFTLKIRSTKLEDSAMYFCASSSDRNYGYTFGSGTRLTVV.

The V gene is TRBV6-1, the J gene TRBJ2-1; 8 positions agree with TRBD2. With 3 bases clipped from V and 6 bases from J, the junction kept 4 bases outside the gene matches. CDR1 and CDR2 (germline): MNHNS, SASEGT. The CDR3 runs to 14 residues. DNA of the CDR3: TGTGCCAGCAGTGAGTGGGGACTAGGCAATGAGCAGTTCTTC. This encodes CASSEWGLGNEQFF.

The rearrangement joins TRBV10-1 to TRBJ2-3; D remains ambiguous. The germline gives CDR1 WNHNN, CDR2 SYGVQD (reference sequence). The CDR3 is made up of 12 amino acids. V lost 5 bases and J 4 bases, leaving 7 bases between the germline ends. DNA for the CDR3: TGCGCCAGCAGTAAGGGCGCAGATACGCAGTATTTT. This translates into CASSKGADTQYF.

The gene calls are TRBV5-1 and TRBJ2-7; unclear D gene. This CDR3 is 12 amino acids long. Germline V gives CDR1 SGHRS, CDR2 YFSETQ. V gave up 2 bases and J gave up 7 bases, with 10 bases separating them. CDR3 sequence reads: CASSFLPQEQYF. CDR3 bases: TGCGCCAGCAGCTTCCTACCTCAGGAGCAGTACTTC.

The V gene is TRBV9, the J gene TRBJ1-1; 10 nucleotides line up with TRBD1. The CDR3 runs to 15 residues. CDR1 SGDLS and CDR2 YYNGEE come from the germline V gene. V shed 0 bases and J 5 bases; nucleotides not matched to a gene: 4. The CDR3 here is CASSVGQGARTEAFF. CDR3 nucleotides: TGTGCCAGCAGCGTAGGACAGGGGGCGCGGACTGAAGCTTTCTTT.

J is TRBJ2-5 and V is TRBV19, with 7 nucleotides matching TRBD1. Trimming took 5 bases from V and 5 from J; bases not matched to a gene: 8. Per germline, CDR1 LNHDA and CDR2 SQIVND (reference sequence). CDR3 length equals 14 residues. The CDR3 DNA sequence: TGTGCCAGTAGTCCGGGACAGTTTTCGGAGACCCAGTACTTC. Its translation is CASSPGQFSETQYF.

As for this clone: Other DNA sequences in the same sample also yield this CDR3. The chain recombines TRBV11-3 with TRBJ1-1; no clear D gene. Between the trimmed V and J ends, which lost 0 bases and 1 base, there was a span of 6 bases. The germline CDR1 and CDR2 sequences are SGHNT and YENEEA. This CDR3 region has 14 residues. The CDR3 coding sequence is TGTGCCAGCAGCTTAGATGGGCCGAACACTGAAGCTTTCTTT. It encodes CASSLDGPNTEAFF.

The CDR3 nucleotides are TGTGCAAGTCGCGTAGAAGGGGACAGGGGGGTTGTCGCGGGTGGCTACACCTTC. Translation gives CASRVEGDRGVVAGGYTF. This chain joins TRBV12-2 and TRBJ1-2; the table's D gene call, TRBD1, was not cross checked with the DNA. TRBV12-2 is recorded as a pseudogene. This CDR3 spans 18 amino acids.

The gene calls are TRBV4-2 and TRBJ1-5, with 9 nucleotides matching TRBD1. CDR3 size: 15 residues. After removal of 5 bases from V and 4 bases from J, the junction contained 6 bases not matched to a gene. Per germline, CDR1 LGHNA and CDR2 YNFKEQ. The CDR3 sequence: CASSEMTGGNQPQHF. The CDR3 DNA sequence: TGTGCCAGCAGCGAGATGACAGGGGGTAATCAGCCCCAGCATTTT.

CDR3 amino acids: CASSPGQGFGETQYF. Here the CDR3 DNA reads TGTGCCAGCTCACCGGGACAGGGTTTTGGTGAGACCCAGTACTTC. The rearrangement joins TRBV18 to TRBJ2-5; 9 bases fit TRBD1. In germline, CDR1 is KGHSH, CDR2 LQKENI. The CDR3 loop spans 15 amino acids. V shed 3 bases, J shed 5 bases, and the junction held 7 bases outside the gene matches.

The chain is built from TRBV15 and TRBJ2-5; D remains unclear. Germline-derived CDR1 and CDR2 are LNHNV and YYDKDF (reference sequence). CDR3 size: 15 residues. Between the trimmed V and J ends, which lost 0 bases and 0 bases, there was a span of 8 bases. This CDR3 is CATSRDVVNQETQYF. CDR3 sequence (DNA): TGTGCCACCAGCAGAGACGTGGTGAACCAAGAGACCCAGTACTTC.

The chain links TRBV30 to TRBJ1-3; a weak D match, TRBD1 (6 bases). The CDR3 contains 16 residues. From germline, CDR1 is GTSNPN and CDR2 SVGIG (reference sequence). V lost 0 bases and J lost 5, with 17 bases in between. The CDR3 sequence: CAWSVPSGGRRNTIYF. CDR3 sequence (DNA): TGTGCCTGGAGTGTACCCTCGGGGGGGCGGCGAAACACCATATATTTT.

CDR3 loop: CASQGPNQPQHF. For the CDR3, the DNA is TGTGCCAGTCAGGGGCCCAATCAGCCCCAGCATTTT. The V and J genes are TRBV10-3 and TRBJ1-5; the D gene is possibly TRBD1 (6 bases). Deletions cut 10 bases from V and 3 bases from J, with 10 bases between. The CDR3 consists of 12 residues. The germline V gene encodes CDR1 ENHRY and CDR2 SYGVKD.

V usage is TRBV2 and J usage is TRBJ2-6; no firm D call. This CDR3 region has 15 residues. CDR1 SNHLY and CDR2 FYNNEI come from the germline V gene. V was cut by 3 bases and J by 3 bases, with 9 bases left in between. The CDR3 here is CASSDAAGGANVLTF. Here the CDR3 DNA reads TGTGCCAGCAGTGATGCTGCAGGTGGGGCCAACGTCCTGACTTTC.